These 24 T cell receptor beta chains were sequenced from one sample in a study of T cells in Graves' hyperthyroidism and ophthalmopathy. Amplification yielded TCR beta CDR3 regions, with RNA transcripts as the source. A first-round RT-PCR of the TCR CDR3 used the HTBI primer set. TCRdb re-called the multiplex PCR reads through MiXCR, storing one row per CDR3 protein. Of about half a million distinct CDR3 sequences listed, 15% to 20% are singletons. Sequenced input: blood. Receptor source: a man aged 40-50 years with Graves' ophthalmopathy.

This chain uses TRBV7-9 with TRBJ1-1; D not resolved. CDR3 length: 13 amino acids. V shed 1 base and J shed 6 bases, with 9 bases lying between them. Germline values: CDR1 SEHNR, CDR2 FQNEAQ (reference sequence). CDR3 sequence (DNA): TGTGCCAGCAGCTTAGGGGGATACGCTGAAGCTTTCTTT. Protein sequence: CASSLGGYAEAFF.

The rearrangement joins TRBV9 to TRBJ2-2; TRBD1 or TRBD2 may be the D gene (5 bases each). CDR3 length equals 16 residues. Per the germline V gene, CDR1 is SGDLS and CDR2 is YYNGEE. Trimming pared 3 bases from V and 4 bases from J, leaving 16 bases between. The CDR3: CASSGNTGTLTGELFF. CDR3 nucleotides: TGTGCCAGCAGCGGAAACACCGGGACCCTCACCGGGGAGCTGTTTTTT.

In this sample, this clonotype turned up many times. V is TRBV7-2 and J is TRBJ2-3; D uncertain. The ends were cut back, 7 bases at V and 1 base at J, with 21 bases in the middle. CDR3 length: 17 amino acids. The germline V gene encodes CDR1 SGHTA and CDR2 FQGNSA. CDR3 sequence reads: CASTPVPEKHRTDTQYF. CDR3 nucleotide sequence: TGTGCCAGCACCCCGGTCCCGGAAAAACACCGCACAGATACGCAGTATTTT.

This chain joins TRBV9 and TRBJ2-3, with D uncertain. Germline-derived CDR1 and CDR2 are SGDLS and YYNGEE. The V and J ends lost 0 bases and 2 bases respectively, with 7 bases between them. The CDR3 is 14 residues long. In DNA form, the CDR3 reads TGTGCCAGCAGCGTAGGATGGGTCACAGATACGCAGTATTTT. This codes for CASSVGWVTDTQYF.

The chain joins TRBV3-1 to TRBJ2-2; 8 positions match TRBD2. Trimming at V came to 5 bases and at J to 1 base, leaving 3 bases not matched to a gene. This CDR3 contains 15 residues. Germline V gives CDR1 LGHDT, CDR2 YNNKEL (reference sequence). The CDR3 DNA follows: TGTGCCAGCAGCAATAGCGGGATGAACACCGGGGAGCTGTTTTTT. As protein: CASSNSGMNTGELFF.

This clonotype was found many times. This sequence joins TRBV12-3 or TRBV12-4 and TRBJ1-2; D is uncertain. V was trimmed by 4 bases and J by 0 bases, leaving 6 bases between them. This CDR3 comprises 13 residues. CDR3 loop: CASSSGTNYGYTF. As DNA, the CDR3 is TGTGCCAGCAGTTCCGGGACTAACTATGGCTACACCTTC.

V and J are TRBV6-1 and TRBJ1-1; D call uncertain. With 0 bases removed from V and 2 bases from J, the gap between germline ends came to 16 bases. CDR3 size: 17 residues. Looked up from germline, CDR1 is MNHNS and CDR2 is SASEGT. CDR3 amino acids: CASSEALLKVRNTEAFF. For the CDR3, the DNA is TGTGCCAGCAGTGAAGCGCTTCTGAAGGTCAGAAACACTGAAGCTTTCTTT.

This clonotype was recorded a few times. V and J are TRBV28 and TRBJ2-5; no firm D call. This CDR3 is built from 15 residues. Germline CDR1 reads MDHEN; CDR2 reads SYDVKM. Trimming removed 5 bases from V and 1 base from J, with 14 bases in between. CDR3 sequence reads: CASSPPTNRQETQYF. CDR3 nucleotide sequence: TGTGCCAGCAGTCCTCCGACCAATCGCCAAGAGACCCAGTACTTC.

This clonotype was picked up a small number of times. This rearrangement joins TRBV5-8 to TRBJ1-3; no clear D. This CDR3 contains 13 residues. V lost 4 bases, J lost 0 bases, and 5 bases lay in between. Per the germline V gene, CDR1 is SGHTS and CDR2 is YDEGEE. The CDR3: CASSLRSGNTIYF. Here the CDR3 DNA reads TGTGCCAGCAGCCTACGCTCTGGAAACACCATATATTTT. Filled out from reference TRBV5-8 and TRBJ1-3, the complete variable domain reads EAGVTQSPTHLIKTRGQQATLRCSPISGHTSVYWYQQALGLGLQFLLWYDEGEERNRGNFPPRFSGRQFPNYSSELNVNALELEDSALYLCASSLRSGNTIYFGEGSWLTVV.

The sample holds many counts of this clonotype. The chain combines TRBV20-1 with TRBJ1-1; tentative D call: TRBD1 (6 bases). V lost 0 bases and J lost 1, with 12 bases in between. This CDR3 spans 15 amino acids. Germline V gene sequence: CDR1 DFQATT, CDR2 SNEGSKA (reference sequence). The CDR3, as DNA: TGCAGTGCTAGAGATCCACAGGGAGGGAACACTGAAGCTTTCTTT. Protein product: CSARDPQGGNTEAFF.

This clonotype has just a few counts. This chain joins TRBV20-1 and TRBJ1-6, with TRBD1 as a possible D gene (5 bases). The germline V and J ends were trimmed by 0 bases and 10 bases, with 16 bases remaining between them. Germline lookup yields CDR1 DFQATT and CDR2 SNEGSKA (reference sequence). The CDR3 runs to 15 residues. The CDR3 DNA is TGCAGTGCTAGAGATCCTCTTGGGGCAGGATCACCCCTCCACTTT. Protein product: CSARDPLGAGSPLHF.

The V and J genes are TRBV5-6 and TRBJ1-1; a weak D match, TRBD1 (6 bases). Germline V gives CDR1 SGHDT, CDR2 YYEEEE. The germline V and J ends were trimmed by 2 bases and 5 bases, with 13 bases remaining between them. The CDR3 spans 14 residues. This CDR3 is CASSFRPRGTEAFF. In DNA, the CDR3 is TGTGCCAGCAGCTTCAGACCAAGGGGGACTGAAGCTTTCTTT.

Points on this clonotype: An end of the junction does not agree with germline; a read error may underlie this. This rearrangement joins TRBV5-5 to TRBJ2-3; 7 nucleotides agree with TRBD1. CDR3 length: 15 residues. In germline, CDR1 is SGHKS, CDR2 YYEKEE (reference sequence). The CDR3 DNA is TGTGCCAGCAGCTTGGATAGGGGGCGTACAGATACGCGGTATTTT. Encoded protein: CASSLDRGRTDTRYF.

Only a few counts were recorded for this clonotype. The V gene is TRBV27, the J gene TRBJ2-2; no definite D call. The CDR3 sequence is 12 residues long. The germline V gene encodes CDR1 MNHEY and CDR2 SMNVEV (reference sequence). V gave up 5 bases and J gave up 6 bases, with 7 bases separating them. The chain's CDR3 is CASSASAGELFF. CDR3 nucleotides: TGTGCCAGCAGTGCTAGTGCCGGGGAGCTGTTTTTT.

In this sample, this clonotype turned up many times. CDR3 DNA: TGCGCCAGCAGCTTGTCGCAGGGGGGCACAGATACGCAGTATTTT. Translated, it gives CASSLSQGGTDTQYF. This chain links TRBV5-1 with TRBJ2-3; 7 bases match TRBD1. Germline values: CDR1 SGHRS, CDR2 YFSETQ. This CDR3 has 15 residues. Trimming cost V 1 base and J 1 base; bases outside gene matches: 3.

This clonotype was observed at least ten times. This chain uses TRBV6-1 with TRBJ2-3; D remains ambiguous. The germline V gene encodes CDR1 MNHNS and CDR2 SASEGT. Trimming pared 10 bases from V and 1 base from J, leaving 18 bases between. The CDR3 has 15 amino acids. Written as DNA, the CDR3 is TGTGCCACCTCCCCCGGGTCCCACCGCACAGATACGCAGTATTTT. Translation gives CATSPGSHRTDTQYF.

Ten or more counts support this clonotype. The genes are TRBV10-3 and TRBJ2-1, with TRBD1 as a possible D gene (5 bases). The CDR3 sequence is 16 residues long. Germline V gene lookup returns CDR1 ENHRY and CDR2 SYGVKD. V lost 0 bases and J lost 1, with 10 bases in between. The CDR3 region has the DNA TGTGCCATCAGTGAGTCGATGGCAGGGTCCTACAATGAGCAGTTCTTC. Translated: CAISESMAGSYNEQFF.

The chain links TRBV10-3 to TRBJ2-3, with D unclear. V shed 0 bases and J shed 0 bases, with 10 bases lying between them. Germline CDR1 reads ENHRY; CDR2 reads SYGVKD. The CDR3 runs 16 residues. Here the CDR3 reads CAISESTRSSTDTQYF. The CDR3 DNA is TGTGCCATCAGTGAGTCGACTCGTTCTAGCACAGATACGCAGTATTTT.

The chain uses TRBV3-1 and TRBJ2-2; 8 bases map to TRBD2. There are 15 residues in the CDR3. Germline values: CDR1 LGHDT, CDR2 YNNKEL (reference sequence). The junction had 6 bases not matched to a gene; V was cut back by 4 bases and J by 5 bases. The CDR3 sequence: CASSPSGGGTGELFF. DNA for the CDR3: TGTGCCAGCAGCCCGAGCGGGGGAGGAACCGGGGAGCTGTTTTTT.

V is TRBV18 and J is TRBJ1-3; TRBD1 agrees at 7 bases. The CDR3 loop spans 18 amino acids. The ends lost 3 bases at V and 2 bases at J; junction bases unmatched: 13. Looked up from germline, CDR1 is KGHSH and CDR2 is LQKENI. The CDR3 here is CASSPRGTRDVAGNTIYF. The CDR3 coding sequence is TGTGCCAGCTCACCCAGGGGGACCCGCGACGTAGCTGGAAACACCATATATTTT.

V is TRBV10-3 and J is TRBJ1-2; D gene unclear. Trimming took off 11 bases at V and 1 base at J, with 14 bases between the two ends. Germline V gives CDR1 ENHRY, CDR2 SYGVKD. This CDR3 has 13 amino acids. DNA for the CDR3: TGTGCCTCGGGCGGCAGCATTAACTATGGCTACACCTTC. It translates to CASGGSINYGYTF.

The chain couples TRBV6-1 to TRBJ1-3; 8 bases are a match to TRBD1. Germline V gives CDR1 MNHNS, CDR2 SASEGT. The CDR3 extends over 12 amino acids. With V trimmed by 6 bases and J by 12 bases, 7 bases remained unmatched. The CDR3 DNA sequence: TGTGCCAGCAGGGAACAGGGGGGTAACATATATTTT. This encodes CASREQGGNIYF.

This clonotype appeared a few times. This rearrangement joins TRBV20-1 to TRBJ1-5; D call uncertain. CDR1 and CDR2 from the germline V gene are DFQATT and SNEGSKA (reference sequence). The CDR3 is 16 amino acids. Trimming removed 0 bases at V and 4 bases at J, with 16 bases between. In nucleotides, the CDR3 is TGCAGTGCTAGAGATAGGGCCCACCCGAGGAATCAGCCCCAGCATTTT. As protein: CSARDRAHPRNQPQHF.

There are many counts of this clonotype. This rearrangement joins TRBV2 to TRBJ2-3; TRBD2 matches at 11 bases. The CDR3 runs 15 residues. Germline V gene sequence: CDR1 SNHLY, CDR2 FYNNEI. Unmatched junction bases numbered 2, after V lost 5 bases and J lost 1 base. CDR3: CASSWTSGCTDTQYF. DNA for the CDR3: TGTGCCAGCAGTTGGACTAGCGGGTGCACAGATACGCAGTATTTT.